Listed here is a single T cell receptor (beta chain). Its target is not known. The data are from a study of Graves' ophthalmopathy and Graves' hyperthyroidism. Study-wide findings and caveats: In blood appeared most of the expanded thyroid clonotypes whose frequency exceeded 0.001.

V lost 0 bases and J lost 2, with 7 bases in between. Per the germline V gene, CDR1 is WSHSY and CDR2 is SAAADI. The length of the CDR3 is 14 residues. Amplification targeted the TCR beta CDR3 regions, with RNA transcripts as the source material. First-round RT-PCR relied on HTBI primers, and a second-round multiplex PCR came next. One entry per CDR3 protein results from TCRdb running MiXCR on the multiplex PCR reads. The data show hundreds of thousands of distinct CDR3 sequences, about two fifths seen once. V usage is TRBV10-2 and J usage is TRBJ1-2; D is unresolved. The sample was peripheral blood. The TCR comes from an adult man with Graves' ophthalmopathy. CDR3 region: CASSESDNNYGYTF. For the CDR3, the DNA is TGCGCCAGCAGTGAGTCAGACAACAACTATGGCTACACCTTC.